A single sample is the source of the 19 T cell receptor beta chains below, sequenced in a study of blood T cell repertoires in COVID-19. Profiled with immunoSEQ multiplex PCR; TCRdb holds only in-frame clones, not every one. The sample comprises 160,000 or so clones, 80% of which are singletons, and 6% rests with the top ten. Source material: PBMCs or T cells enriched from blood (not recorded which). Every receptor here comes from a man aged 35 to 55 who had recovered from COVID-19.

This clone has just a few counts. V gene TRBV5-1 combines with J gene TRBJ2-3, with D tentatively TRBD1 (6 bases). V gave up 6 bases and J gave up 0 bases, with 11 bases separating them. CDR3 length equals 14 residues. Germline loops: CDR1 SGHRS, CDR2 YFSETQ. For the CDR3, the DNA is TGCGCCAGCATCAGGGACACTAGCACAGATACGCAGTATTTT. Residues: CASIRDTSTDTQYF.

The gene calls are TRBV7-8 and TRBJ1-6; D gene uncertain. Germline V gene sequence: CDR1 SGHVS, CDR2 FQNEAQ. The CDR3 consists of 17 residues. The V end lost 5 bases, the J end lost 7 bases, and 21 bases lay between the germline ends. The CDR3 protein is CASSRPLGGQLNSPLHF. CDR3 nucleotide sequence: TGTGCCAGCAGCCGCCCATTAGGAGGTCAACTGAATTCACCCCTCCACTTT. Full variable domain (remainder filled in from reference TRBV7-8 and TRBJ1-6): GAGVSQSPRYKVAKRGQDVALRCDPISGHVSLFWYQQALGQGPEFLTYFQNEAQLDKSGLPSDRFFAERPEGSVSTLKIQRTQQEDSAVYLCASSRPLGGQLNSPLHFGNGTRLTVT.

CDR3 bases: TGTGCCAGCAGTGAAGGCCCAGGGGCGTACTATGGCTACACCTTC. This gives the protein CASSEGPGAYYGYTF. The gene calls are TRBV6-1 and TRBJ1-2; a possible D gene is TRBD1 (6 bases). This CDR3 is 15 amino acids long. V shed 1 base and J shed 3 bases, with 12 bases lying between them. The germline V gene has CDR1 MNHNS and CDR2 SASEGT.

The chain uses TRBV30 and TRBJ1-2; a weak D match, TRBD1 (5 bases). V was trimmed by 0 bases and J by 4 bases, leaving 15 bases between them. Per germline, CDR1 GTSNPN and CDR2 SVGIG (reference sequence). This CDR3 region has 15 residues. The CDR3 here is CAWSVRGSGAYGYTF. As DNA, the CDR3 is TGTGCCTGGAGTGTACGAGGCAGTGGGGCCTATGGCTACACCTTC. The whole variable domain, filled in from reference TRBV30 and TRBJ1-2, reads SQTIHQWPATLVQPVGSPLSLECTVEGTSNPNLYWYRQAAGRGLQLLFYSVGIGQISSEVPQNLSASRPQDRQFILSSKKLLLSDSGFYLCAWSVRGSGAYGYTFGSGTRLTVV.

V usage is TRBV9 and J usage is TRBJ2-5, with no clear D. With 0 bases removed from V and 5 bases from J, the gap between germline ends came to 14 bases. There are 15 residues in the CDR3. CDR1 and CDR2 (germline): SGDLS, YYNGEE. The CDR3, as DNA: TGTGCCAGCAGCGTAGAATCCTTTTCACGGGAGACCCAGTACTTC. Encoded protein: CASSVESFSRETQYF.

The J gene is TRBJ2-3, the V gene TRBV2, with D tentatively TRBD2 (6 bases). The V gene's germline CDR1 is SNHLY and CDR2 FYNNEI. With 6 bases removed from V and 6 bases from J, the gap between germline ends came to 13 bases. The CDR3 runs 13 residues. Here the CDR3 DNA reads TGTGCCAGCAGAAACGGGGGTACCGATACGCAGTATTTT. It specifies CASRNGGTDTQYF.

This rearrangement joins TRBV13 to TRBJ2-1; D gene uncertain. Germline V CDR1 and CDR2: PRHDT, FYEKMQ (reference sequence). The CDR3 has 12 residues. V shed 4 bases and J shed 7 bases, with 8 bases lying between them. CDR3 residues: CASSYTMNEQFF. The CDR3 coding sequence is TGTGCCAGCAGCTACACGATGAATGAGCAGTTCTTC.

This clone was picked up one time. The V call is TRBV9, the J call TRBJ2-2; TRBD1 is a possible D gene (6 bases). The V end was cut by 3 bases, the J end by 3 bases, with 15 bases between. CDR3 length: 16 residues. Looked up from germline, CDR1 is SGDLS and CDR2 is YYNGEE. CDR3 DNA sequence: TGTGCCAGCAGCGCCGCGTGGGGGCGGGACACCGGGGAGCTGTTTTTT. Protein product: CASSAAWGRDTGELFF.

This rearrangement joins TRBV12-3 or TRBV12-4 to TRBJ1-2; TRBD1 might be the D (6 bases). With 6 bases removed from V and 2 bases from J, the gap between germline ends came to 10 bases. The CDR3 has 13 amino acids. CDR3 sequence: CASSDRSNYGYTF. CDR3 DNA: TGTGCCAGCAGCGACAGGTCCAACTATGGCTACACCTTC.

The rearrangement uses TRBV7-2 and TRBJ2-2, with D possibly matching TRBD2 (5 bases). V gave up 5 bases and J gave up 4 bases, with 11 bases separating them. Looked up from germline, CDR1 is SGHTA and CDR2 is FQGNSA. There are 14 residues in the CDR3. In DNA form, the CDR3 reads TGTGCCAGCAGCAAACTAGTGACCACCGGGGAGCTGTTTTTT. Residues: CASSKLVTTGELFF.

The table lists this clone with many counts. The V gene is TRBV4-1, the J gene TRBJ2-6; D call uncertain. Per the germline V gene, CDR1 is MGHRA and CDR2 is YSYEKL. The CDR3 totals 18 residues. The ends were cut back, 0 bases at V and 0 bases at J, with 12 bases in the middle. The CDR3 spells CASSQDSPGGSGANVLTF. The CDR3 nucleotides are TGCGCCAGCAGCCAAGATTCGCCGGGTGGCTCTGGGGCCAACGTCCTGACTTTC.

V usage is TRBV6-5 and J usage is TRBJ1-1; D unresolved. This CDR3 contains 13 residues. V shed 2 bases and J shed 2 bases, with 6 bases lying between them. CDR1 and CDR2 from the germline V gene are MNHEY and SVGAGI. CDR3 coding DNA: TGTGCCAGCAGTTACAGTAGAAACACTGAAGCTTTCTTT. This translates into CASSYSRNTEAFF.

This clone was seen just once. The chain links TRBV7-9 to TRBJ2-1, with TRBD2 identical over 7 bases. The CDR3 totals 14 residues. Germline V gives CDR1 SEHNR, CDR2 FQNEAQ (reference sequence). Losses at the gene ends were 5 bases for V and 2 bases for J; bases not matched to a gene: 3. The CDR3 loop is CASSRGDPYNEQFF. CDR3 DNA sequence: TGTGCCAGCAGCCGGGGGGACCCCTACAATGAGCAGTTCTTC.

The V and J genes are TRBV3-1 (or the pseudogene TRBV3-2) and TRBJ1-2; D is uncertain. From germline, CDR1 is LGHDT and CDR2 YNNKEL (reference sequence). The V and J ends lost 0 bases and 7 bases respectively, with 6 bases between them. The CDR3 is 12 amino acids. CDR3 nucleotides: TGTGCCAGCAGCCAAGATATGCGTGGCTACACCTTC. Amino acids: CASSQDMRGYTF.

V gene TRBV18 combines with J gene TRBJ1-5, with TRBD1 matching over 11 bases. The ends lost 4 bases at V and 3 bases at J; junction bases unmatched: 2. The CDR3 is made up of 15 amino acids. CDR1 is KGHSH, CDR2 LQKENI, per germline. The CDR3 protein is CASSRDRGVNQPQHF. The CDR3 DNA is TGTGCCAGCTCACGGGACAGGGGGGTCAATCAGCCCCAGCATTTT.

This clone was observed once. V usage is TRBV5-4 and J usage is TRBJ2-1, with 10 positions matching TRBD2. The J segment lost 10 bases and the V segment lost 4 bases, leaving 2 bases of the junction unmatched. Per the germline V gene, CDR1 is SGHNT and CDR2 is YYREEE (reference sequence). The CDR3 totals 12 residues. CDR3: CASSPGLAEQFF. CDR3 nucleotide sequence: TGTGCCAGCAGCCCGGGACTAGCGGAGCAGTTCTTC. Using reference TRBV5-4 and TRBJ2-1 for the parts outside the CDR3, the full variable domain is ETGVTQSPTHLIKTRGQQVTLRCSSQSGHNTVSWYQQALGQGPQFIFQYYREEENGRGNFPPRFSGLQFPNYSSELNVNALELDDSALYLCASSPGLAEQFFGPGTRLTVL.

The genes are TRBV7-9 and TRBJ2-2; the match to TRBD1 covers 7 bases. The V gene's germline CDR1 is SEHNR and CDR2 FQNEAQ (reference sequence). The CDR3 consists of 14 residues. V was pared by 6 bases and J by 2 bases, with 3 bases of the junction left unmatched. CDR3 sequence (DNA): TGTGCCAGCAGGCGACAGGGAAACACCGGGGAGCTGTTTTTT. It translates to CASRRQGNTGELFF.

This sequence joins TRBV6-5 and TRBJ2-5, with D possibly being TRBD2 (6 bases). Germline lookup yields CDR1 MNHEY and CDR2 SVGAGI. The CDR3 has 13 amino acids. V was shortened by 5 bases and J by 5 bases, with 12 bases between the two germline ends. CDR3 sequence: CASSNSGGETQYF. Written as DNA, the CDR3 is TGTGCCAGCAGTAATTCTGGGGGGGAGACCCAGTACTTC.

This rearrangement joins TRBV9 to TRBJ2-1; D remains ambiguous. Germline V gives CDR1 SGDLS, CDR2 YYNGEE. The CDR3 consists of 12 residues. V lost 0 bases to trimming and J lost 6 bases, with 4 bases between them. The CDR3 DNA reads as TGTGCCAGCAGCGTAGGGAGCAATGAGCAGTTCTTC. This codes for CASSVGSNEQFF.